Listed below are T cell receptor beta chains from one sample, sequenced in a study of cytomegalovirus exposure and HLA in healthy donors. The protocol was immunoSEQ multiplex PCR, while the TCRdb copy is restricted to in-frame clones and leaves out a portion. The data show approximately 88,000 clones, with 64% seen just once and 3% to 3.5% held by the top ten. Sequencing was done on a sample of PBMCs. The source is a man in his sixties in good health and CMV-seronegative. The CDR3 runs from the conserved cysteine through the conserved F or W. A D gene is named only where the DNA matches it firmly. Expanded clones are given a class, and other clones once, few, many or no size at all.

D	size	V	J	CDR3	DNA
-	few	TRBV19	TRBJ2-1	CASSIGVGLRDEQFF	TGTGCCAGTAGTATTGGGGTCGGCCTCAGGGATGAGCAGTTCTTC
TRBD2	-	TRBV18	TRBJ2-1	CASSPPTTSERANSYNEQFF	TGTGCCAGCTCACCACCGACCACTAGCGAGAGGGCTAACTCCTACAATGAGCAGTTCTTC
-	-	TRBV13	TRBJ2-2	CASSLGGRRTGELFF	TGTGCCAGCAGCTTAGGGGGGCGCAGGACCGGGGAGCTGTTTTTT
TRBD1	-	TRBV2	TRBJ2-4	CASRGTGGSNIQYF	TGTGCCAGCAGAGGGACAGGGGGTTCGAACATTCAGTACTTC
-	-	TRBV18	TRBJ1-3	CASSRSSSGNTIYF	TGTGCCAGCTCACGGAGCAGCTCTGGAAACACCATATATTTT
TRBD2	-	TRBV9	TRBJ2-3	CASSAEREQSTDTQYF	TGTGCCAGCAGCGCCGAGCGGGAGCAAAGCACAGATACGCAGTATTTT
-	-	TRBV2	TRBJ2-7	CASSDQRVGSYEQYF	TGTGCCAGCAGTGACCAGCGGGTGGGTTCCTACGAGCAGTACTTC
-	few	TRBV5-6	TRBJ1-1	CASSLAGKMSGTEAFF	TGTGCCAGCAGCTTGGCCGGTAAGATGAGTGGTACTGAAGCTTTCTTT
TRBD1	few	TRBV9	TRBJ1-2	CASSVGGTGATTLWGYTF	TGTGCCAGCAGCGTAGGGGGGACAGGGGCTACCACGTTATGGGGCTACACCTTC
TRBD2	-	TRBV19	TRBJ2-7	CASRLAGAETYEQYF	TGTGCCAGTCGACTAGCGGGGGCCGAGACCTACGAGCAGTACTTC
TRBD2	-	TRBV25-1	TRBJ2-2	CASSESGRDTGELFF	TGTGCCAGCAGTGAATCCGGGAGGGACACCGGGGAGCTGTTTTTT
-	-	TRBV11-1	TRBJ1-2	CASSQLTGNYGYTF	TGTGCCAGCAGCCAACTCACAGGGAACTATGGCTACACCTTC
TRBD2	few	TRBV5-1	TRBJ2-7	CASSQDPGGTPYEQYF	TGCGCCAGCAGTCAGGACCCGGGGGGTACCCCCTACGAGCAGTACTTC
-	-	TRBV2	TRBJ2-7	CASSEPFLLGLRGEQYF	TGTGCCAGCAGTGAACCCTTCCTGTTAGGGCTAAGGGGCGAGCAGTACTTC
-	-	TRBV19	TRBJ1-4	CASSIAVVNEKLFF	TGTGCCAGTAGTATAGCGGTCGTTAATGAAAAACTGTTTTTT
TRBD2	-	TRBV7-9	TRBJ2-1	CSSSPRTSGSSYNEQFF	TGTTCCAGCAGCCCGAGGACTAGCGGGAGTTCCTACAATGAGCAGTTCTTC
-	-	TRBV28	TRBJ1-1	CAGSSVNTEAFF	TGTGCCGGTTCATCGGTGAACACTGAAGCTTTCTTT
TRBD1	-	TRBV6-5	TRBJ1-2	CASSFRSTGGYGYTF	TGTGCCAGTTCATTTAGGAGTACAGGGGGCTACGGCTACACCTTC
TRBD1	-	TRBV6-4	TRBJ2-1	CASSERDSSYNEQFF	TGTGCCAGCAGCGAACGGGACAGCTCCTACAATGAGCAGTTCTTC
-	-	TRBV28	TRBJ2-1	CAARGSDFYNEQFF	TGTGCCGCCAGGGGTTCCGACTTTTACAATGAGCAGTTCTTC
TRBD2	few	TRBV6-5	TRBJ2-5	CASSYTTSGGQETQYF	TGTGCCAGCAGTTACACAACTAGCGGGGGGCAAGAGACCCAGTACTTC
-	-	TRBV5-4	TRBJ2-2	CASSPVTGELFF	TGTGCCAGCAGCCCAGTCACCGGGGAGCTGTTTTTT
-	-	TRBV7-3	TRBJ1-1	CASTRGGGTEAFF	TGTGCCAGCACCCGAGGGGGGGGCACTGAAGCTTTCTTT
-	once	TRBV6-1	TRBJ1-2	CASSDPRDYYGYTF	TGTGCCAGCAGTGACCCCAGGGATTACTATGGCTACACCTTC
TRBD2	-	TRBV11-3	TRBJ2-5	CASSRGLAGYQETQYF	TGTGCCAGCAGCAGGGGACTAGCGGGGTACCAAGAGACCCAGTACTTC
TRBD2	few	TRBV5-6	TRBJ2-3	CASSLPGLARDTQYF	TGTGCCAGCAGCTTGCCGGGACTAGCAAGGGATACGCAGTATTTT
TRBD1	-	TRBV30	TRBJ2-7	CAWSVKGARNEQYF	TGTGCCTGGAGTGTAAAGGGGGCAAGGAACGAGCAGTACTTC
-	-	TRBV6-6	TRBJ2-3	CASSYENRPDTQYF	TGTGCCAGCAGTTACGAGAATCGCCCAGATACGCAGTATTTT
-	-	TRBV5-4	TRBJ1-4	CASSPGGGATNEKLFF	TGTGCCAGCAGCCCAGGTGGGGGGGCAACTAATGAAAAACTGTTTTTT
-	-	TRBV19	TRBJ2-1	CASIPRAGTPYNEQFF	TGTGCCAGTATACCCCGGGCGGGAACACCCTACAATGAGCAGTTCTTC
-	few	TRBV9	TRBJ2-3	CASSGHTDTQYF	TGTGCCAGCAGCGGTCATACAGATACGCAGTATTTT
TRBD2	once	TRBV10-1	TRBJ2-7	CASTTGGGAVYEQYF	TGCGCCAGCACCACGGGCGGGGGGGCCGTCTACGAGCAGTACTTC
-	-	TRBV9	TRBJ2-7	CASSVGVRGAEQYF	TGTGCCAGCAGCGTAGGTGTAAGGGGCGCCGAGCAGTACTTC
-	-	TRBV9	TRBJ1-1	CASSAGHSNTEAFF	TGTGCCAGCAGCGCGGGACACTCGAACACTGAAGCTTTCTTT
TRBD1	-	TRBV10-3	TRBJ1-4	CAISDTRGNEKLFF	TGTGCCATCAGTGATACCAGGGGGAATGAAAAACTGTTTTTT
TRBD1	few	TRBV6-1	TRBJ2-7	CASSEGAGGWDEQYF	TGTGCCAGCAGTGAAGGGGCAGGGGGCTGGGATGAGCAGTACTTC
-	few	TRBV5-1	TRBJ2-7	CASSFNRFDEQYF	TGCGCCAGCAGCTTCAACAGGTTCGACGAGCAGTACTTC
TRBD1	-	TRBV9	TRBJ1-1	CASSDPWVSNGQGDTEAFF	TGTGCCAGCAGCGATCCCTGGGTCTCCAACGGACAGGGGGACACTGAAGCTTTCTTT
-	-	TRBV2	TRBJ2-5	CASSEVGGQETQYF	TGTGCCAGCAGTGAAGTGGGGGGCCAAGAGACCCAGTACTTC
TRBD1	-	TRBV10-2	TRBJ1-1	CASTLTGGGVNTEAFF	TGCGCCAGCACCTTAACAGGGGGCGGCGTGAACACTGAAGCTTTCTTT
-	-	TRBV6-5	TRBJ1-2	CASSPTWGGGYTF	TGTGCCAGCAGCCCGACTTGGGGAGGGGGCTACACCTTC
-	-	TRBV27	TRBJ1-4	CASSPSTVTNEKLFF	TGTGCCAGCAGCCCTTCGACAGTAACTAATGAAAAACTGTTTTTT
TRBD2	-	TRBV7-3	TRBJ2-5	CASRIAGGGGETQYF	TGTGCCAGCAGGATAGCGGGGGGGGGAGGAGAGACCCAGTACTTC
-	-	TRBV5-4	TRBJ1-2	CASSIEINRADYGYTF	TGTGCCAGCAGCATCGAAATAAACAGGGCGGACTATGGCTACACCTTC
-	-	TRBV9	TRBJ2-2	CASSATGNTGELFF	TGTGCCAGCAGCGCGACAGGTAACACCGGGGAGCTGTTTTTT
-	few	TRBV9	TRBJ1-1	CASSVVRPDRTEAFF	TGTGCCAGCAGCGTAGTTCGCCCAGACAGGACTGAAGCTTTCTTT
-	few	TRBV7-9	TRBJ2-7	CASSLLLGAGEQYF	TGTGCCAGCAGCTTATTGCTGGGGGCAGGGGAGCAGTACTTC
-	-	TRBV6-5	TRBJ2-7	CASSYRQGGLEQYF	TGTGCCAGCAGTTACCGACAGGGAGGTCTCGAGCAGTACTTC
TRBD2	-	TRBV19	TRBJ2-3	CASSFVASGVTDTQYF	TGTGCCAGTAGTTTCGTGGCTAGCGGAGTTACAGATACGCAGTATTTT
TRBD1	-	TRBV4-1	TRBJ1-4	CASSSRQGNEKLFF	TGCGCCAGCAGCAGCCGACAGGGTAATGAAAAACTGTTTTTT
-	-	TRBV5-1	TRBJ1-1	CASSLAQENTEAFF	TGCGCCAGCAGCTTGGCACAGGAGAACACTGAAGCTTTCTTT